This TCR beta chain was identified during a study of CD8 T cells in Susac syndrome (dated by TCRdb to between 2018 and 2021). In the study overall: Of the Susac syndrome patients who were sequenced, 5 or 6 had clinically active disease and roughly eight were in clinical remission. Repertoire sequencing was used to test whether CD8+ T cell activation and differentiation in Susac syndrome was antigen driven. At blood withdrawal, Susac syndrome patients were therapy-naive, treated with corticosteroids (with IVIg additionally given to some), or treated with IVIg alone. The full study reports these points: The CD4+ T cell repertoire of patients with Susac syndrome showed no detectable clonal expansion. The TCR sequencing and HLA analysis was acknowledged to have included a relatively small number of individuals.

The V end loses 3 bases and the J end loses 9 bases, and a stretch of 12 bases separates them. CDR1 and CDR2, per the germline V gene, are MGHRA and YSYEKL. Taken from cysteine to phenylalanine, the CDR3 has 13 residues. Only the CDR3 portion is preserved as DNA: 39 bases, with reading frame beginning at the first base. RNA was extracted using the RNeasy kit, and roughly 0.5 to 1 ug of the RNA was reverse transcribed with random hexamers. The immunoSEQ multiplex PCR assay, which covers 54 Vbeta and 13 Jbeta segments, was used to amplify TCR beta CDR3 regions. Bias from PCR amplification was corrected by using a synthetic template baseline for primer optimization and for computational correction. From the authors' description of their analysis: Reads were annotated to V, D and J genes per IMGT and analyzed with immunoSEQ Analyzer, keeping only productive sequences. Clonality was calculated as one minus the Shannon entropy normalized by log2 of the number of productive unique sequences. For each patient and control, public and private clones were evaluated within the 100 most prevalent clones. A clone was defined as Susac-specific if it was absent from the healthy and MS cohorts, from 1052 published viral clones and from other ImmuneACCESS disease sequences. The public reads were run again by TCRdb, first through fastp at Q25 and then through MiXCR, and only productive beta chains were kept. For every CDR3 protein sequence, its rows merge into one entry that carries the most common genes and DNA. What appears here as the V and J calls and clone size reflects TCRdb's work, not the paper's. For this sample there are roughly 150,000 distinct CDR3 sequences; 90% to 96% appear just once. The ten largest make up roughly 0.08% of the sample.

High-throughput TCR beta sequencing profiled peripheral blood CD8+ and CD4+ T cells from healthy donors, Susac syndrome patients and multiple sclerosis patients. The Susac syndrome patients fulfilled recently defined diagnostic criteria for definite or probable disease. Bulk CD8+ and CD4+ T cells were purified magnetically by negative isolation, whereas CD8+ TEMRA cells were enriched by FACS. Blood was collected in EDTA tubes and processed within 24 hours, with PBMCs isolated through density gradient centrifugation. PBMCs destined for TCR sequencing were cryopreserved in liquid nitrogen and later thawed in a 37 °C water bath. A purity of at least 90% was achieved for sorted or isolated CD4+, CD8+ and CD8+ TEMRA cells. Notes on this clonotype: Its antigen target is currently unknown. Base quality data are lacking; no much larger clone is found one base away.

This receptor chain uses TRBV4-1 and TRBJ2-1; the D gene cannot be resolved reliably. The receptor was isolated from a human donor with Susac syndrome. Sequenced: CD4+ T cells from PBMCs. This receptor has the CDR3 CASSQSTTAEQFF. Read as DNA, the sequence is TGCGCCAGCAGCCAGTCAACTACCGCTGAGCAGTTCTTC.